A selection of T cell receptor beta chains follows, all from one sample in a study of T cell repertoires in cytomegalovirus infection. TCRdb redid the calling of the reads with MiXCR, one entry per CDR3 protein. Altogether under 150,000 distinct CDR3 sequences are present, more than 30% being singletons, with the ten largest covering around two fifths. Their cognate antigens are unknown. This material consisted of CD8+ T cells from cultured PBMCs, taken from culture after CMV antigen stimulation. The receptors shown here come from a human donor in good health (CMV status not recorded). Some clones in this sample may be carry-over from other donors' samples. CDR3s include the opening cysteine and the closing phenylalanine or tryptophan. The D gene is left open where the match is weak. Some rows mark clone size as missing; the rest say once, few, many or name a class of expanded clone.

TRBV7-6	.	.	TRBJ2-3	TGTGCCAGCAGCTTAGGGGAGTCGGGTACAGATACGCAGTATTTT	CASSLGESGTDTQYF
TRBV12-5	.	.	TRBJ2-3	TGTGCTAGTGGTTTCGGGGCTGAACTTCATACAGATACGCAGTATTTT	CASGFGAELHTDTQYF
TRBV7-6	TRBD1	.	TRBJ2-3	TGTGCCAGCAGCTTAGCGGACAGGGGTGGTGACACAGATACGCAGTATTTT	CASSLADRGGDTDTQYF
TRBV5-8	.	.	TRBJ2-2	TGTGCCAGCAGCTTTCGTTTGTCTTTGTGGAGAACCATGGACACCGGGGAGCTGTTTTTT	CASSFRLSLWRTMDTGELFF
TRBV3-1	.	.	TRBJ1-4	TGTGCCAGCAGCCCCTTCTACACGCTTTCTAATGAAAAACTGTTTTTT	CASSPFYTLSNEKLFF
TRBV3-1	TRBD1	.	TRBJ2-1	TGTGCCAGCAGCCCCAATAAGGGTGGGACAGAGGATGAGCAGTTCTTC	CASSPNKGGTEDEQFF
TRBV27	TRBD1	.	TRBJ1-5	TGTGCCAGCAGTTTAAGGCCCCCTTTACAGGGGATAAATCAGCCCCAGCATTTT	CASSLRPPLQGINQPQHF
TRBV6-5	.	few	TRBJ2-2	TGTGCCAGCAGTTACTGGACAGCAGACACCGGGGAGCTGTTTTTT	CASSYWTADTGELFF
TRBV7-9	.	few	TRBJ1-4	TGTGCCATCCCGCACCGTGAAAACTTGGTTTTT	CAIPHRENLVF
TRBV5-8	.	.	TRBJ1-2	TGTGCCAGCAGCTCGCGGGACTACTTCAACTATGGCTACACCTTC	CASSSRDYFNYGYTF
TRBV7-9	TRBD1	few	TRBJ2-7	TGTGCCAGCAGCTTAGACACAGGGACAGGGTACGAGCAGTACTTC	CASSLDTGTGYEQYF
TRBV7-2	TRBD2	many	TRBJ2-5	TGTGCCAGCAGCTTGGGCGGGGGGGCCTTGGAGACCCAGTACTTC	CASSLGGGALETQYF
TRBV2	TRBD1	once	TRBJ2-3	TGTGCCAGCAGGTACTCCGGGACAGAGTTCGATAGCACAGATACGCAGTATTTT	CASRYSGTEFDSTDTQYF
TRBV5-4	.	few	TRBJ1-5	TGTGCCAGCAGCTTGGACAGGCCGGTGGGCAATCAGCCCCAGCATTTT	CASSLDRPVGNQPQHF
TRBV7-8	TRBD1	many	TRBJ1-5	TGTGCCAGCAGTGACATTAGAGGACAGGCGGGCAATCAGCCCCAGCATTTT	CASSDIRGQAGNQPQHF
TRBV9	TRBD2	.	TRBJ2-1	TGTGCCAGCAGCGTAGCCACTAGCGGGGGGTCCGGTGAGCAGTTCTTC	CASSVATSGGSGEQFF
TRBV7-9	.	.	TRBJ2-6	TGTGCCAGCAGCATGGGGGACTCCTGGGCTGGGGCCAACGTCCTGACTTTC	CASSMGDSWAGANVLTF
TRBV12-5	.	few	TRBJ1-4	TGTGCTAGTGGTCCGGTTTCGGCAACTAATGAAAAACTGTTTTTT	CASGPVSATNEKLFF
TRBV5-6	TRBD2	many	TRBJ2-1	TGTGCCAGCAGCTTGAGGGCGGGGGGCCCCTACAATGAGCAGTTCTTC	CASSLRAGGPYNEQFF
TRBV11-2	TRBD2	.	TRBJ2-2	TGTGCCAGCAGCTTATTAATCGGGGGGGCATCCGGGGAGCTGTTTTTT	CASSLLIGGASGELFF
TRBV9	.	.	TRBJ2-1	TGTGCCAGCAGCTCCGGACGGGGGAGCTCCTACAATGAGCAGTTCTTC	CASSSGRGSSYNEQFF
TRBV7-2	TRBD2	many	TRBJ2-1	TGTGCCAGCAGCCCGTTGGGGGGGGGAAGGGGCGTTTACAATGAGCAGTTCTTC	CASSPLGGGRGVYNEQFF
TRBV27	TRBD1	few	TRBJ2-1	TGTGCCAGCAGTTTCTCCGGGACAGGGGGCAGTGAGCAGTTCTTC	CASSFSGTGGSEQFF
TRBV7-9	.	once	TRBJ1-5	TGTGCCAGCAGCTTGCCTCAGCCCCAGCATTTT	CASSLPQPQHF
TRBV27	.	.	TRBJ1-4	TGTGCCAGCAGCCCCATGGGGGCAACTAATGAAAAACTGTTTTTT	CASSPMGATNEKLFF
TRBV12-3/TRBV12-4	.	.	TRBJ2-2	TGTGCCAGCAGTTTCGGTAGTAACACCGGGGAGCTGTTTTTT	CASSFGSNTGELFF
TRBV7-9	.	.	TRBJ1-2	TGTGCCAGCAGCTACGGGTCCGAGGGGCGAGGCTACACCTTC	CASSYGSEGRGYTF
TRBV19	.	.	TRBJ2-2	TGTGCCAGTAGTAGCTCAGGACTTATCACCGGGGAGCTGTTTTTT	CASSSSGLITGELFF